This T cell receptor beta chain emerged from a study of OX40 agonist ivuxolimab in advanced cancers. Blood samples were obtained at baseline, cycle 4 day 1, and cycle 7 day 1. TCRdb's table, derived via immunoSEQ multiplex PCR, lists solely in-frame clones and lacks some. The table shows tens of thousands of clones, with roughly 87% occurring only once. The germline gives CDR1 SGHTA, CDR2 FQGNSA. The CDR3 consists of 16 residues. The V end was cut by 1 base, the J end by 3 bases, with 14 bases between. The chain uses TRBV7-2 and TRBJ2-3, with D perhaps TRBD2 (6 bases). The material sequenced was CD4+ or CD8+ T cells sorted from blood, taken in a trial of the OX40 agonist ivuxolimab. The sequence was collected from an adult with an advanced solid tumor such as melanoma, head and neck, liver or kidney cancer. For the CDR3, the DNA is TGTGCCAGCAGCTTAGGCCCGGGGGAGAGGACAGATACGCAGTATTTT. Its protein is CASSLGPGERTDTQYF.